This T cell receptor (beta chain) appears in the sequencing data of a study of T cells after yellow fever vaccination. TCRdb passed the 5' RACE reads through MiXCR, listing each CDR3 protein once. The sample contains more than 350,000 distinct CDR3 sequences, about 9.9% of which appear only once. Note on this clonotype: What it recognizes is unknown.

Study conclusions and caveats: Reappearance after the booster was observed for most primary-vaccination clones (about 97% CD4, roughly 90% CD8).

V was pared by 6 bases and J by 4 bases, with 6 bases of the junction left unmatched. Germline V gives CDR1 SGHTA, CDR2 FQGTGA. This CDR3 region has 16 residues. This sequence was found in a man between 18 and 35 years old who received the YFV17D yellow fever vaccine. This sequence joins TRBV7-3 and TRBJ2-1; TRBD2 aligns across 13 bases. The sequencing here drew on PBMCs, taken on the day of the first yellow fever vaccination. CDR3 protein: CASSSGGLAGYNEQFF. The CDR3, as DNA: TGTGCCAGCAGTTCAGGGGGACTAGCGGGGTACAATGAGCAGTTCTTC.